These 20 T cell receptor beta chains came from one sample sequenced in a study of blood T cells in healthy people across ages. Primed by a sample-barcoded 5' primer and a J-beta primer mix, a second PCR proceeded for roughly 7 to 12 cycles. Using its own MiXCR run on the 5' RACE reads, TCRdb lists one record per CDR3 protein. The repertoire holds around 870,000 distinct CDR3 sequences, with about 30% as singletons. Sequencing was carried out using blood. The receptors were sampled from an elderly woman in good health.

This chain links TRBV3-1 with TRBJ2-1; D remains unclear. CDR1 and CDR2 from the germline V gene are LGHDT and YNNKEL (reference sequence). Trimming took 6 bases from V and 7 from J, leaving 7 bases between them. The CDR3 covers 11 residues. The CDR3: CASSKLNEQFF. The CDR3 region has the DNA TGTGCCAGCAGTAAATTAAATGAGCAGTTCTTC.

Regarding this clonotype: This clone may be a read error of a much larger clone one base away. The V and J genes are TRBV28 and TRBJ2-1, with TRBD1 matching 7 bases. The V and J ends lost 5 bases and 10 bases, in that order; junction bases with no gene match: 8. CDR1 and CDR2 (germline): MDHEN, SYDVKM. This CDR3 has 13 amino acids. The CDR3 is CASSEGQLYEQFF. The CDR3 DNA follows: TGTGCCAGCAGTGAGGGACAGTTATACGAGCAGTTCTTC.

This clonotype was detected ten times or more. The rearrangement links TRBV7-2 to TRBJ2-3; D gene ambiguous. The germline V and J ends were trimmed by 3 bases and 2 bases, with 12 bases remaining between them. CDR1 is SGHTA, CDR2 FQGNSA, per germline. This CDR3 contains 15 residues. Written as DNA, the CDR3 is TGTGCCAGCAGCTTTCGTCCGTACCCCACAGATACGCAGTATTTT. Translating gives CASSFRPYPTDTQYF. The full variable domain, with the rest looked up from reference TRBV7-2 and TRBJ2-3, is GAGVSQSPSNKVTEKGKDVELRCDPISGHTALYWYRQSLGQGLEFLIYFQGNSAPDKSGLPSDRFSAERTGGSVSTLTIQRTQQEDSAVYLCASSFRPYPTDTQYFGPGTRLTVL.

The chain uses TRBV3-1 and TRBJ2-5; 7 bases are a match to TRBD2. The germline V gene has CDR1 LGHDT and CDR2 YNNKEL (reference sequence). There are 16 residues in the CDR3. Losses at the gene ends were 4 bases for V and 0 bases for J; bases not matched to a gene: 8. In DNA form, the CDR3 reads TGTGCCAGCAGCCTGCCTCTAGCGGCTAACCAAGAGACCCAGTACTTC. Its protein product is CASSLPLAANQETQYF.

This clonotype was detected only a few times. The chain joins TRBV3-1 to TRBJ2-6; 9 bases fit TRBD2. This CDR3 contains 18 residues. Looked up from germline, CDR1 is LGHDT and CDR2 is YNNKEL (reference sequence). Trimming cost V 8 bases and J 0 bases; bases outside gene matches: 11. For the CDR3, the DNA is TGTGCCAGCGGGTTAAGCGGGGGGCGAAACTCTGGGGCCAACGTCCTGACTTTC. This gives the protein CASGLSGGRNSGANVLTF.

This clonotype was seen many times. This chain joins TRBV7-9 and TRBJ1-4, with D possibly being TRBD1 (6 bases). Germline CDR1 is SEHNR and CDR2 is FQNEAQ (reference sequence). The length of the CDR3 is 17 residues. Between the trimmed V and J ends, which lost 0 bases and 0 bases, there was a span of 11 bases. The CDR3 sequence: CASSLAQGKTTNEKLFF. The CDR3 nucleotides are TGTGCCAGCAGCTTAGCCCAGGGGAAAACAACTAATGAAAAACTGTTTTTT.

This clonotype was recorded a few times. A clone one base away is much larger, so this may be a read error. V is TRBV7-9 and J is TRBJ2-5; no reliable D call. The J call is in doubt because the DNA end fits TRBJ2-7 better. CDR3 length: 12 amino acids. Germline V gene lookup returns CDR1 SEHNR and CDR2 FQNEAQ (reference sequence). The CDR3 DNA follows: TGTGCCAGCGCCGCCCTGGGCGGCGAGCAGTACTTC. Amino acid sequence: CASAALGGEQYF.

This clonotype was seen many times. The chain carries TRBV9 and TRBJ2-5; D tentatively reads TRBD1 or TRBD2 (5 bases each). V was trimmed by 0 bases and J by 1 base, leaving 7 bases between them. The CDR3 contains 14 residues. From germline, CDR1 is SGDLS and CDR2 YYNGEE. The CDR3 protein is CASSVGGVQETQYF. The DNA for the CDR3 is TGTGCCAGCAGCGTAGGAGGGGTCCAAGAGACCCAGTACTTC.

This clonotype was seen at least ten times. The chain links TRBV7-2 to TRBJ2-3, with TRBD2 matching 9 bases. V trimming: 1 base; J trimming: 0 bases; junction bases outside the gene matches: 5. The CDR3 totals 17 residues. Germline V lookup: CDR1 SGHTA, CDR2 FQGNSA. This CDR3 reads CASSLVAGGSSTDTQYF. The CDR3 coding sequence is TGTGCCAGCAGCTTAGTGGCGGGGGGGTCTAGCACAGATACGCAGTATTTT.

This clonotype came up a few times. Compared with germline, one end of the junction differs, possibly owing to a read error. The chain has TRBV2 and TRBJ1-2; tentative D call: TRBD1 (5 bases). CDR3 length equals 13 residues. CDR1 and CDR2 from the germline V gene are SNHLY and FYNNEI. The CDR3 DNA is TGTGCCAGCCGAAGCGGGACTAACTATGGCCACACCTTC. Translation gives CASRSGTNYGHTF.

This clonotype was seen many times. This CDR3 is CASSREDVSTDTQYF. CDR3 nucleotides: TGTGCCAGCAGCCGGGAGGACGTTAGCACAGATACGCAGTATTTT. The chain joins TRBV6-2 or TRBV6-3 to TRBJ2-3, with 7 positions matching TRBD2. The V gene end was trimmed by 6 bases and the J gene end by 0 bases; junction bases not matched to a gene: 6. This CDR3 has 15 residues. Looked up from germline, CDR1 is MNHEY and CDR2 is SVGEGT.

This clonotype appeared a few times. In DNA form, the CDR3 reads TGTGCCAGCAGTGTTCGTGTGGAGGGGAATCAGCCCCAGCATTTT. Translated: CASSVRVEGNQPQHF. The rearrangement links TRBV6-1 to TRBJ1-5; tentative D call: TRBD1 (5 bases). V dropped 4 bases and J dropped 4 bases, with 14 bases sitting between them. The CDR3 extends over 15 amino acids. Germline CDR1 reads MNHNS; CDR2 reads SASEGT.

As for this clonotype: The junction differs from germline at one of its ends, possibly a read error. The rearrangement links TRBV19 to TRBJ2-5; 7 bases line up with TRBD1. The CDR3 has 15 amino acids. In germline, CDR1 is LNHDA, CDR2 SQIVND (reference sequence). For the CDR3, the DNA is TGTGCCAGTAGTACCCTAGGGACAGCCCAAGGGACCCAGTACTTC. Its translation: CASSTLGTAQGTQYF. The entire variable domain, with the rest obtained from reference TRBV19 and TRBJ2-5, is as follows: DGGITQSPKYLFRKEGQNVTLSCEQNLNHDAMYWYRQDPGQGLRLIYYSQIVNDFQKGDIAEGYSVSREKKESFPLTVTSAQKNPTAFYLCASSTLGTAQGTQYFGPGTRLLVL.

This clonotype was counted ten times or more. The junction and the germline gene differ at one end; a read error may be behind it. The V and J genes are TRBV2 and TRBJ2-3; a possible D gene is TRBD2 (5 bases). The CDR3 consists of 15 residues. Germline loops: CDR1 SNHLY, CDR2 FYNNEI. CDR3 sequence: CASSGTGLSTDTQYF. The DNA for the CDR3 is TGCGCCAGCAGCGGTACGGGCCTCAGCACAGATACGCAGTATTTT.

There are a few counts of this clonotype. A far larger clone differs by one base, so this is likely a read error. This chain uses TRBV7-9 with TRBJ2-5; no reliable D call. CDR3 size: 12 residues. Germline CDR1 is SEHNR and CDR2 is FQNEAQ (reference sequence). CDR3 DNA sequence: TGTGCCAGCAGCCGTTTAAAAGAGGCCCAGTACTTC. This sequence encodes CASSRLKEAQYF.

This clonotype has at least ten counts. The chain combines TRBV19 with TRBJ2-7; the D gene is possibly TRBD1 (5 bases). Germline V gene sequence: CDR1 LNHDA, CDR2 SQIVND (reference sequence). This CDR3 is 14 amino acids long. V was clipped by 3 bases and J by 6 bases, with 15 bases between them. The CDR3 nucleotides are TGTGCCAGTAGTATTGGGCAGGTTAGGGGCGAGCAGTACTTC. This sequence encodes CASSIGQVRGEQYF.

This chain connects TRBV11-2 to TRBJ2-1; the D gene could be TRBD1 or TRBD2 (6 bases each). Trimming left V 6 bases short and J 4 bases short, with 19 bases between. CDR1 is SGHAT, CDR2 FQNNGV, per germline. The CDR3 loop spans 16 amino acids. The CDR3 region is CASSRVVGGRYNEQFF. Written as DNA, the CDR3 is TGTGCCAGCAGTCGCGTTGTCGGGGGCAGGTACAATGAGCAGTTCTTC. Full variable domain (outside the CDR3, taken from reference TRBV11-2 and TRBJ2-1): EAGVAQSPRYKIIEKRQSVAFWCNPISGHATLYWYQQILGQGPKLLIQFQNNGVVDDSQLPKDRFSAERLKGVDSTLKIQPAKLEDSAVYLCASSRVVGGRYNEQFFGPGTRLTVL.

A word on this clonotype: This sequence may be a read error, since a much larger clone differs from it by one base. The CDR3 loop reads CTSRPGTGNEQFF. CDR3 nucleotide sequence: TGTACCAGCAGGCCCGGGACAGGGAATGAGCAGTTCTTC. The chain carries TRBV3-1 and TRBJ2-1, with 9 bases fitting TRBD1. This CDR3 contains 13 residues. CDR1 and CDR2 (germline): LGHDT, YNNKEL (reference sequence).

Concerning this clonotype itself: One base away lies a much larger clone, so this may be a sequencing read error. The CDR3 here is CSAPSGGAETQFF. The DNA of the CDR3 is TGCAGTGCTCCGAGCGGGGGGGCAGAGACCCAGTTCTTC. The gene calls are TRBV20-1 and TRBJ2-1; TRBD2 matches at 10 bases. Unmatched junction bases numbered 11, after V lost 5 bases and J lost 13 bases. The CDR3 runs 13 residues. Germline V gives CDR1 DFQATT, CDR2 SNEGSKA (reference sequence).

In its sample, this clonotype was seen many times. The V call is TRBV20-1, the J call TRBJ2-7, with a possible D match to TRBD1 (6 bases). This CDR3 region has 12 residues. CDR1 is DFQATT and CDR2 is SNEGSKA in the germline V gene (reference sequence). Trimming took off 2 bases at V and 6 bases at J, with 11 bases between the two ends. CDR3 coding DNA: TGCAGTGCTAGAAGGGACACCTCCGAGCAGTACTTC. Amino acid sequence: CSARRDTSEQYF.